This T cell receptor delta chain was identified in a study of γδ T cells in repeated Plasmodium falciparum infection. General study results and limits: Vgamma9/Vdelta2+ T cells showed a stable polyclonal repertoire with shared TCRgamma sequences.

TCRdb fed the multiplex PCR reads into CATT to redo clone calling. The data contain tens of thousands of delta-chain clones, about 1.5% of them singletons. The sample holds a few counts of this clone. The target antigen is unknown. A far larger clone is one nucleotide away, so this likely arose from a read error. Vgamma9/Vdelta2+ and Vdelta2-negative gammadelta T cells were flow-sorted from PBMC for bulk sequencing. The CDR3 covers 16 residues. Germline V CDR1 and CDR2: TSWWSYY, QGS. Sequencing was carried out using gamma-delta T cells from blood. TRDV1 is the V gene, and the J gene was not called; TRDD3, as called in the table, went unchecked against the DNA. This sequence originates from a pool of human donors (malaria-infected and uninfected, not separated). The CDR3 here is CALDTGGHRHTDKLIF. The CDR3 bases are TGTGCTCTTGATACTGGGGGACACAGGCACACCGATAAACTCATATTT.